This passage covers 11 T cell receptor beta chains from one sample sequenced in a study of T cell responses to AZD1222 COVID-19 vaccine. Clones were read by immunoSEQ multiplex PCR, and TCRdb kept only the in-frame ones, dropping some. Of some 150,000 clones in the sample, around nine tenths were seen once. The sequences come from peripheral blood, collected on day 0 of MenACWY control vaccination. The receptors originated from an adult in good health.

The CDR3 DNA reads TGTGCCAGCAGCTCAGGGACTTTCAGCTCCTACAATGAGCAGTTCTTC. Translation: CASSSGTFSSYNEQFF. The chain uses TRBV5-5 and TRBJ2-1; a weak D match, TRBD2 (6 bases). V lost 3 bases, J lost 0 bases, and 13 bases lay in between. This CDR3 region has 16 residues. The germline gives CDR1 SGHKS, CDR2 YYEKEE (reference sequence).

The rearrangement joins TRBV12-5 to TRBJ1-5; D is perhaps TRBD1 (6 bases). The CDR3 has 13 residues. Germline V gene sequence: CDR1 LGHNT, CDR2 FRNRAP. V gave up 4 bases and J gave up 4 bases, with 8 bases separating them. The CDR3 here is CASGSGVNQPQHF. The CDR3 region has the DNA TGTGCTAGTGGTTCAGGGGTAAATCAGCCCCAGCATTTT.

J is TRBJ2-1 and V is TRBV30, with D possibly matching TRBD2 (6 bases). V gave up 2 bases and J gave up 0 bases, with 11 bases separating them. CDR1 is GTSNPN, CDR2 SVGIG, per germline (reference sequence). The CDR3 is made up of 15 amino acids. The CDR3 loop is CAWSRDSSSYNEQFF. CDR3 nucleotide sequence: TGTGCCTGGAGTCGGGACTCGAGCTCCTACAATGAGCAGTTCTTC.

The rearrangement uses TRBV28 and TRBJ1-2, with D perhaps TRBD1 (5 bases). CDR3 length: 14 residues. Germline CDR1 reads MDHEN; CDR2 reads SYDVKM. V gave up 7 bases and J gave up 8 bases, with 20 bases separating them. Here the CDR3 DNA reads TGTGCCAGCACTCTCCGAGGAAGGAGGGGAGGCTACACCTTC. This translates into CASTLRGRRGGYTF.

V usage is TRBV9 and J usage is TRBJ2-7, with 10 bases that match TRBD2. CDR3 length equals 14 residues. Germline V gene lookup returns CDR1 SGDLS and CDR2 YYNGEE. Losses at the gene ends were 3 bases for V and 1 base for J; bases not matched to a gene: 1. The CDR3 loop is CASSGSGRSYEQYF. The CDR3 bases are TGTGCCAGCAGCGGTAGCGGGAGGTCCTACGAGCAGTACTTC.

This chain's CDR3 is CASRPGGDSRAGAFF. The CDR3 bases are TGTGCCAGCAGACCCGGAGGAGACAGCCGGGCCGGGGCTTTCTTT. This chain uses TRBV3-1 (or the pseudogene TRBV3-2) with TRBJ1-1; D is perhaps TRBD1 (5 bases). V shed 6 bases and J shed 11 bases, with 25 bases lying between them. Germline loops: CDR1 LGHDT, CDR2 YNNKEL (reference sequence). The CDR3 consists of 15 residues.

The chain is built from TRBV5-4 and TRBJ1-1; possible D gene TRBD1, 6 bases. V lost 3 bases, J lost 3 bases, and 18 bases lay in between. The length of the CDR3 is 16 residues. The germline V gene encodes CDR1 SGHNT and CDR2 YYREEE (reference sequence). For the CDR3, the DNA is TGTGCCAGCAGCTGGTCCACGGGCAGGGGTGACACTGAAGCTTTCTTT. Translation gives CASSWSTGRGDTEAFF.

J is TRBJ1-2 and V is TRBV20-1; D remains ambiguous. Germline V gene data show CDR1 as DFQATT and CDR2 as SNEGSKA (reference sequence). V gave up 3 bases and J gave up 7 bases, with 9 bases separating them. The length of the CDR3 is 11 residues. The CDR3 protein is CSASVGSGYTF. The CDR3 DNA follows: TGCAGTGCTAGTGTAGGCAGTGGCTACACCTTC.

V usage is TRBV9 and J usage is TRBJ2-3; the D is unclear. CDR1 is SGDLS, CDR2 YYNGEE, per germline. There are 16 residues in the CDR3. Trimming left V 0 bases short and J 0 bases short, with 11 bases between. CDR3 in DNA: TGTGCCAGCAGCGTAGAGGTGCGGCTAAGCACAGATACGCAGTATTTT. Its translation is CASSVEVRLSTDTQYF. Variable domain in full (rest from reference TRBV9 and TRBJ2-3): DSGVTQTPKHLITATGQRVTLRCSPRSGDLSVYWYQQSLDQGLQFLIQYYNGEERAKGNILERFSAQQFPDLHSELNLSSLELGDSALYFCASSVEVRLSTDTQYFGPGTRLTVL.

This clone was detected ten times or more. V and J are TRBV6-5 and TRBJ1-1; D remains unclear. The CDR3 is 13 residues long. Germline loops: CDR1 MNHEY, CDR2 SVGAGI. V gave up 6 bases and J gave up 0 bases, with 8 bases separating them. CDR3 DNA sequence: TGTGCCAGCAGCGAGAGGGTGAACACTGAAGCTTTCTTT. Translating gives CASSERVNTEAFF.

The CDR3 DNA reads as TGTGCCAGTAGTATCCAGGGTAGCTATGGCTACACCTTC. Protein product: CASSIQGSYGYTF. V and J are TRBV19 and TRBJ1-2, with D possibly being TRBD1 (5 bases). This CDR3 spans 13 amino acids. V was shortened by 3 bases and J by 4 bases, with 9 bases between the two germline ends. Looked up from germline, CDR1 is LNHDA and CDR2 is SQIVND (reference sequence).